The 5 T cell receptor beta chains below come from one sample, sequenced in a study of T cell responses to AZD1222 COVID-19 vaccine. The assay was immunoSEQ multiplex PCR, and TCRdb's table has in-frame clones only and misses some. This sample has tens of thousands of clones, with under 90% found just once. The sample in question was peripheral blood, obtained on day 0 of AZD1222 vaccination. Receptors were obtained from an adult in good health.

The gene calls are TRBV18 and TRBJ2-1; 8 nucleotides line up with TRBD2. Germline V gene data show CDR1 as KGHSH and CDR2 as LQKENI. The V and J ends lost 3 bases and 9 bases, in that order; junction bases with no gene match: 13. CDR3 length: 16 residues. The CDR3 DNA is TGTGCCAGCTCACCTCCTACAACTAGCGGCGGTAGTGAGCAGTTCTTC. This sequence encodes CASSPPTTSGGSEQFF.

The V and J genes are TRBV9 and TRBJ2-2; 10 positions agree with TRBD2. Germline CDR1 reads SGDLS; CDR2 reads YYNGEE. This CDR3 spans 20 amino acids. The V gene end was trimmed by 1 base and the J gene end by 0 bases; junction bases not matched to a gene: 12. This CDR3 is CASSVFPGLSGRANTGELFF. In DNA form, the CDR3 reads TGTGCCAGCAGCGTATTCCCGGGGCTGAGCGGGAGGGCGAACACCGGGGAGCTGTTTTTT.

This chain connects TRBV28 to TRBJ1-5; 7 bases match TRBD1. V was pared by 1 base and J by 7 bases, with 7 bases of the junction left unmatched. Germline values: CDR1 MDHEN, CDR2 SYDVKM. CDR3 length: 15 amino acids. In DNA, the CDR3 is TGTGCCAGCAGTTTATCGACAGGGCGGGGGCAGCCCCAGCATTTT. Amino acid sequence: CASSLSTGRGQPQHF.

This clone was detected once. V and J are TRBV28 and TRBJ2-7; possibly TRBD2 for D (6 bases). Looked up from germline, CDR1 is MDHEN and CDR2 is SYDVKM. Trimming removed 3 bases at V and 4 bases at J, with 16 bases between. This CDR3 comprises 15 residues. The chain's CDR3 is CASSFIGGTVYEQYF. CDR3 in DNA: TGTGCCAGCAGTTTCATCGGGGGAACCGTATACGAGCAGTACTTC.

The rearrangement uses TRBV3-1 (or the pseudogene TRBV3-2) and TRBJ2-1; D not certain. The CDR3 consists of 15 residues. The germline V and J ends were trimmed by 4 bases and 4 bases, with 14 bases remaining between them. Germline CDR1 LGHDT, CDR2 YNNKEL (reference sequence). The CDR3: CASSLDQAHYNEQFF. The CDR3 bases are TGTGCCAGCAGCCTCGACCAGGCCCATTACAATGAGCAGTTCTTC.